This T cell receptor beta chain originates from a study of T cell responses to AZD1222 COVID-19 vaccine. General study points: It was only five to seven AZD1222 recipients who were seropositive at baseline.

Sequencing used immunoSEQ multiplex PCR; TCRdb keeps in-frame clones, though not all of them. Of approximately 140,000 clones in the sample, about nine tenths are singletons; the top ten hold just over 5%. Note on this clone: Antigen unknown.

The source is an adult in good health. The sequences come from peripheral blood, collected on day 0 of AZD1222 vaccination.

The CDR3 DNA reads as TGTGCCAGCAGCTTAGGGCAGGGGGACGAGCAGTACTTC. Amino acids: CASSLGQGDEQYF. The chain joins TRBV11-2 to TRBJ2-7, with 7 positions matching TRBD1. Unmatched junction bases numbered 2, after V lost 1 base and J lost 5 bases. CDR3 length: 13 amino acids. Germline loops: CDR1 SGHAT, CDR2 FQNNGV.